The clone carrying this T cell receptor beta chain has just a few counts. Its antigen is as yet unknown. Regarding time point: sample taken at primary tumor resection. Unsorted whole RNA of tumor, nontumor lung or frozen PBMC was sequenced. The data stem from a study of spatial heterogeneity in lung cancer. The overall study: Sequencing consistently turned up more beta-chain sequences than alpha-chain sequences.

Each CDR3 protein gets one entry after TCRdb re-called the 5' RACE reads with MiXCR. The table lists approximately 21,000 distinct CDR3 sequences, approximately 4.8% of them singletons, with 9.9% in the top ten. Study-wide results and limits: One measure, the expanded intratumoral alpha and beta TCR count, tracked tumor mutation counts.

Germline V CDR1 and CDR2: SGHTA, FQGNSA. This CDR3 has 15 residues. V shed 5 bases and J shed 4 bases, with 18 bases lying between them. This chain uses TRBV7-2 with TRBJ2-7; D is ambiguous. The source material was lung tumor tissue, sampled at surgery. The TCR comes from a male donor with early-stage non-small cell lung cancer. CDR3 sequence reads: CASSPTRIVLYEQYF. CDR3 nucleotide sequence: TGTGCCAGCAGCCCCACCCGGATCGTATTATACGAGCAGTACTTC.